The rows below give T cell receptor beta chains drawn from one sample of a study of cytomegalovirus exposure and HLA in healthy donors. The assay was immunoSEQ multiplex PCR, and TCRdb's table has in-frame clones only and misses some. The sample includes around 300,000 clones, approximately 84% of them seen just once. Sequencing was performed on PBMCs. These receptors all stem from a woman aged 40 to 50 in good health and CMV-seropositive. Each CDR3 is given with its conserved first and last residue. D genes are given only for firm matches.

j_call,d_call,v_call,cdr3_aa,cdr3_nt
TRBJ2-5,TRBD1,TRBV19,CASNRGDQETQYF,TGTGCCAGTAACAGGGGCGATCAAGAGACCCAGTACTTC
TRBJ2-1,TRBD2,TRBV7-7,CASSLEGLAGSEQFF,TGTGCTAGCAGCTTAGAGGGACTAGCGGGAAGTGAGCAGTTCTTC
TRBJ2-3,TRBD2,TRBV7-8,CASSLVPGGPGTQYF,TGTGCCAGCAGCTTAGTACCGGGAGGGCCGGGTACGCAGTATTTT
TRBJ2-2,.,TRBV19,CASSTPNVAGELFF,TGTGCCAGTAGTACCCCCAATGTTGCCGGGGAGCTGTTTTTT
TRBJ2-5,.,TRBV2,CASTQYRVETQYF,TGTGCCAGCACTCAGTACAGGGTAGAGACCCAGTACTTC
TRBJ2-7,.,TRBV28,CASSPAGGAGPYYEQYF,TGTGCCAGCAGCCCCGCTGGTGGGGCGGGACCGTACTACGAGCAGTACTTC
TRBJ2-7,TRBD1,TRBV15,CATSRDRGSYEQYF,TGTGCCACCAGCAGAGACAGGGGGTCCTACGAGCAGTACTTC
TRBJ2-6,.,TRBV28,CASSPEGRGSFGANVLTF,TGTGCCAGCAGTCCCGAGGGTCGGGGTTCTTTCGGGGCCAACGTCCTGACTTTC
TRBJ1-2,TRBD1,TRBV7-9,CASSKDRDGYTF,TGTGCCAGCAGCAAGGACAGGGATGGCTACACCTTC
TRBJ1-1,TRBD1,TRBV6-5,CASSYEGALEAFF,TGTGCCAGCAGTTACGAGGGGGCTCTTGAAGCTTTCTTT
TRBJ2-2,.,TRBV5-1,CASSSTVSNTGELFF,TGCGCCAGCAGCTCGACAGTTTCGAACACCGGGGAGCTGTTTTTT